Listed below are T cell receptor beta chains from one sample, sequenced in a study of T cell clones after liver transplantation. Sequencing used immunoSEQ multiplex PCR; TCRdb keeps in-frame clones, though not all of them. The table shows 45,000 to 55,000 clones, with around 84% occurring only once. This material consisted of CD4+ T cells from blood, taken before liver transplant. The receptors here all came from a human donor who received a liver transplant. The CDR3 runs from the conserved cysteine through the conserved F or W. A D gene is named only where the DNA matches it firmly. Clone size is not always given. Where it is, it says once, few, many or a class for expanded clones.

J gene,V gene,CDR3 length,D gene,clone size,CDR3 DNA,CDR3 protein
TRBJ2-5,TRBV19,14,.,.,TGTGCCAGTAGTATCGGCGGGTCCACGGGGACCCAGTACTTC,CASSIGGSTGTQYF
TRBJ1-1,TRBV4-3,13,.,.,TGCGCCAGCAGCCAAGCCAGGGTCACTGAAGCTTTCTTT,CASSQARVTEAFF
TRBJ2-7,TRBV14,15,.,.,TGTGCCAGCAGCCCCCTCGCGGGGATATTCTACGAGCAGTACTTC,CASSPLAGIFYEQYF
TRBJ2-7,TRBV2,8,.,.,TGTGCCAACTACGAGCAGTACTTC,CANYEQYF
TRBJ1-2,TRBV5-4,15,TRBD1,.,TGTGCCAGCAGCTTGGGGGGACAGGGACACTATGGCTACACCTTC,CASSLGGQGHYGYTF
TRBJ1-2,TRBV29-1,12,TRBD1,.,TGCAGCGTCACGGGACAGGGCAATGGCTACACCTTC,CSVTGQGNGYTF
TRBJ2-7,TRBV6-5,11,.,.,TGTGCCAGCAGCCGAGACTACGAGCAGTACTTC,CASSRDYEQYF
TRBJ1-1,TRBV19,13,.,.,TGTGCCAGTAGTATAGTTGGACAAGCCTGGTCTTTCTTT,CASSIVGQAWSFF
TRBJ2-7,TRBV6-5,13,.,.,TGTGCCAGCAGCACAGACGGCACCTACGAGCAGTACTTC,CASSTDGTYEQYF
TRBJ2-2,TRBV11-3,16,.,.,TGTGCCAGCAGCTCGAAAAACAGGGGAGGGACCGGGGAGCTGTTTTTT,CASSSKNRGGTGELFF
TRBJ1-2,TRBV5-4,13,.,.,TGTGCCAGCAGCTCGATCAGGAACTATGGCTACACCTTC,CASSSIRNYGYTF
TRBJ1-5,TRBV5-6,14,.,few,TGTGCCAGCAGCTACGGTGATCGGGTTCAGCCCCAGCATTTT,CASSYGDRVQPQHF
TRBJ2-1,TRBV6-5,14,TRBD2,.,TGTGCCAGCACCCCTAGCGGGAGGTACAATGAGCAGTTCTTC,CASTPSGRYNEQFF
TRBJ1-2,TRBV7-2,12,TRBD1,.,TGTGCCAGCAGCCCGGGACAGTGGGGCTACACCTTC,CASSPGQWGYTF
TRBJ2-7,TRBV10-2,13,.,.,TGCGCCAGCAGTGAGTCCTCGTGGCTCGAGCAGTACTTC,CASSESSWLEQYF
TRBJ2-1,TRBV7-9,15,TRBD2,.,TGTGCCAGCAGCCCTGGGGGTAGCGGGGGCAATGAGCAGTTCTTC,CASSPGGSGGNEQFF
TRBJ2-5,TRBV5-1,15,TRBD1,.,TGCGCCAGCAGCGCCCGACAGGGGCCCCAAGAGACCCAGTACTTC,CASSARQGPQETQYF
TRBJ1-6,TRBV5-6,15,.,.,TGTGCCAGCAGCTTGGGCGGGACGGTAAATTCACCCCTCCACTTT,CASSLGGTVNSPLHF
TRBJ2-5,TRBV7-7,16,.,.,TGTGCTAGCAGCTTAGGGGCCCGGGCACAGCAAGAGACCCAGTACTTC,CASSLGARAQQETQYF
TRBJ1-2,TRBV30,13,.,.,TGTGCCTGGAATGTGCAGGGGTTCGGTGGCTACACCTTC,CAWNVQGFGGYTF
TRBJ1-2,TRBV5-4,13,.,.,TGTGCCAGCAGCTTGGCGGGGGTGGAGGGCTACACCTTC,CASSLAGVEGYTF
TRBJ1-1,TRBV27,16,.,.,TGTGCCAGCAGTTTATGGGCGGGCTATATGAACACTGAAGCTTTCTTT,CASSLWAGYMNTEAFF
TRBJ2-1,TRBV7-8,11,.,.,TGTGCCAGCAGCTTAAGGGAGGAGCAGTTCTTC,CASSLREEQFF
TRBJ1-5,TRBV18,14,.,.,TGTGCCAGCTCACCACGGGGGCATGATCAGCCCCAGCATTTT,CASSPRGHDQPQHF
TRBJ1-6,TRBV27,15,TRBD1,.,TGTGCCAGCAGCCTTTACAGGGGGCGAGATTCACCCCTCCACTTT,CASSLYRGRDSPLHF
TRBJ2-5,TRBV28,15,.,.,TGTGCCAGCAGTTCCACGGGCGACTATGAGAAGACCCAGTACTTC,CASSSTGDYEKTQYF
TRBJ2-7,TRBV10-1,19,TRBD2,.,TGCGCCAGCAGTGGGACCACGGGACTAGCGGGAGGGCCCCCCTACGAGCAGTACTTC,CASSGTTGLAGGPPYEQYF
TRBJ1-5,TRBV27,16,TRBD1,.,TGTGCCAGCAGTTTCGGCGGACAGGATAGCAATCAGCCCCAGCATTTT,CASSFGGQDSNQPQHF
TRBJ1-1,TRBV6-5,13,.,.,TGTGCCAGCGGGAGGGACATTTACACTGAAGCTTTCTTT,CASGRDIYTEAFF
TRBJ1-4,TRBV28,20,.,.,TGTGCCAGCAGTCGATCCTCCTGGGGTCTGAAATCTGCAACTAATGAAAAACTGTTTTTT,CASSRSSWGLKSATNEKLFF
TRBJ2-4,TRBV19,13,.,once,TGTGCCAGTAGTAGACAAATTAGGAACATTCAGTACTTC,CASSRQIRNIQYF
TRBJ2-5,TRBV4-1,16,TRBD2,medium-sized,TGCGCCAGCAGCCAAGAACCAGGACTAGGCGGGGGTACCCAGTACTTC,CASSQEPGLGGGTQYF
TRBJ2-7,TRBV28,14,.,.,TGTGCCAGCAGTTTTTCCCTCCCTCAGCGGCGGGAGTACTTC,CASSFSLPQRREYF
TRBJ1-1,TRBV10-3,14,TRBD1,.,TGTGCCATCAGTGGGACAGGGGGGAACACTGAAGCTTTCTTT,CAISGTGGNTEAFF
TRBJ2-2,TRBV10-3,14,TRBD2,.,TGTGCCATCGGACTAGCGGGGAACACCGGGGAGCTGTTTTTT,CAIGLAGNTGELFF
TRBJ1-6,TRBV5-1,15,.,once,TGCGCCAGCAGACTTGAGGCGGCAGGAGCTTCACCCCTCCACTTT,CASRLEAAGASPLHF
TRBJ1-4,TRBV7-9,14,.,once,TGTGCCAGCAGCTTAGGCAGGGATAATGAAAAACTGTTTTTT,CASSLGRDNEKLFF
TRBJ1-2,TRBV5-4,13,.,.,TGTGCCAGCAGCCTGGGGGGAGAATATGGCTACACCTTC,CASSLGGEYGYTF
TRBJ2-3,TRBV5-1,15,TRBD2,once,TGCGCCAGCAGCAGGGGACTAGCGTTTGCAGATACGCAGTATTTT,CASSRGLAFADTQYF
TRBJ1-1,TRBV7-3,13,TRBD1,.,TGTGCCAGCAGCTGGACAGGGAACACTGAAGCTTTCTTT,CASSWTGNTEAFF